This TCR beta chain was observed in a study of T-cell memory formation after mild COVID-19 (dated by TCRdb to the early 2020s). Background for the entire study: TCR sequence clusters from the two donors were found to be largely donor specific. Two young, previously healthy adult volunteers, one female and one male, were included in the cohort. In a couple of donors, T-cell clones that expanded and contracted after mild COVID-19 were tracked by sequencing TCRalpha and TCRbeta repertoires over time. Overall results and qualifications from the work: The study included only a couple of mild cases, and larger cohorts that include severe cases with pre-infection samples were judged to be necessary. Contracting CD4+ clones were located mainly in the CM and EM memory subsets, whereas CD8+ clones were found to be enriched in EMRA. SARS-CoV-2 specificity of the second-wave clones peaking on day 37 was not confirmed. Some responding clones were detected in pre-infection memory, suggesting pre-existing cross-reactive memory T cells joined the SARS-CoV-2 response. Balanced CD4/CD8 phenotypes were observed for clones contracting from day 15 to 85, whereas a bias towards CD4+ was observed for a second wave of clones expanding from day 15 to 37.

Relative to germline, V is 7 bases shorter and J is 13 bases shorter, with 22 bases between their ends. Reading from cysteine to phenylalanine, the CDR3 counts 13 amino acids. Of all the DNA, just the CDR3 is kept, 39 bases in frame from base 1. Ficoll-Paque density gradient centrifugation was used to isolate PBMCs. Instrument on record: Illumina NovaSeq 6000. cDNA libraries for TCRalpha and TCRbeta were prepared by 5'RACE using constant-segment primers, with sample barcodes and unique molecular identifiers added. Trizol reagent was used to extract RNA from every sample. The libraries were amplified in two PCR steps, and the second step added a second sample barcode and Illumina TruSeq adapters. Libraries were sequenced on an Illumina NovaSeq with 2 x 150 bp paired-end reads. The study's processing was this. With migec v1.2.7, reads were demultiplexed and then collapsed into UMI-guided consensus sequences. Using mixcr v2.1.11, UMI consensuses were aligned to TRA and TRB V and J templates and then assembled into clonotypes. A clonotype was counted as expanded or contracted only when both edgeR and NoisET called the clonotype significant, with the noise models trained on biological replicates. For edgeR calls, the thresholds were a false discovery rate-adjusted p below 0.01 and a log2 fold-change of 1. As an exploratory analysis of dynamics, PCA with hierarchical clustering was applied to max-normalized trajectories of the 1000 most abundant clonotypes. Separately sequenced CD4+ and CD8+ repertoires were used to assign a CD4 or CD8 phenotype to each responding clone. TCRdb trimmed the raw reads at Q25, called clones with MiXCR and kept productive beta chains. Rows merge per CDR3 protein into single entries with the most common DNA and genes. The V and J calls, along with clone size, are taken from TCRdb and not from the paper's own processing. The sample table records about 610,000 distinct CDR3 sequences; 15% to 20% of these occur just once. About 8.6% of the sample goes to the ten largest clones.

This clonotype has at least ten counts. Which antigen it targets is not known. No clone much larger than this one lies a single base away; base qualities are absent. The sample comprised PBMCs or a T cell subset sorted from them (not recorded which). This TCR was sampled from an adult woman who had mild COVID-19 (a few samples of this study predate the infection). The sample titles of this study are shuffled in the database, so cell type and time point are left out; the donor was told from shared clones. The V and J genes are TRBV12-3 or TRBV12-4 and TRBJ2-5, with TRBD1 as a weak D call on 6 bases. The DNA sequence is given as TGTGCCAGCACCGTCTCAGGGGCGGCAGGGATGTACTTC. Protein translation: CASTVSGAAGMYF.